This TCR beta chain comes out of a study of CD8 T cells in ankylosing spondylitis. Study-level results: A TCR beta motif of several highly homologous variants appeared characteristic of ankylosing spondylitis blood.

The CDR3 length is 18 residues. Per germline, CDR1 SQVTM and CDR2 ANQGSEA. V lost 3 bases to trimming and J lost 7 bases; unmatched junction nucleotides: 18. With respect to this clonotype: The antigen remains unidentified.

Via MiXCR, TCRdb re-called the 5' RACE reads, giving one row per CDR3 protein. The table records about 420,000 distinct CDR3 sequences, around 22% of them present only once. This chain joins TRBV29-1 and TRBJ2-1; TRBD2 agrees at 10 bases. Specimen: blood, either unsorted or a sorted T cell fraction (not recorded which). The sequence was collected from a male donor with ankylosing spondylitis. CDR3 protein: CSVDGEGAGGGWRNEQFF. The DNA of the CDR3 is TGCAGCGTTGATGGGGAGGGAGCGGGAGGGGGGTGGAGAAATGAGCAGTTCTTC.